This TCR beta chain was identified during a study of a mutant IDH1 vaccine in newly diagnosed glioma. Study summary: Averaging around 42 years of age, treated patients were roughly 60% male and approximately 40% female.

The CDR3 covers 15 residues. Germline CDR1 reads WSHSY; CDR2 reads SAAADI. The V and J ends lost 5 bases and 3 bases respectively, with 17 bases between them. Generated by immunoSEQ multiplex PCR, the TCRdb table keeps only in-frame clones and is missing some. This sample has 35,000 to 40,000 clones, with 75% to 85% found just once. Time point: baseline, week 1 (first vaccination visit). Treatment in this sample: pre-vaccination baseline after standard-of-care therapy. The receptor was derived from a man aged 40-49 years with glioma. Some clones in this sample may be carry-over from other donors' samples. This sequence joins TRBV10-2 and TRBJ2-7; D might be TRBD1 or TRBD2, each matching 5 bases. Here the sequenced sample was PBMCs, taken from a glioma patient treated with radiotherapy, temozolomide or both. This chain's CDR3 is CASSYYPRDDYEQYF. CDR3 nucleotide sequence: TGCGCCAGCAGTTATTATCCTCGGGACGACTACGAGCAGTACTTC.